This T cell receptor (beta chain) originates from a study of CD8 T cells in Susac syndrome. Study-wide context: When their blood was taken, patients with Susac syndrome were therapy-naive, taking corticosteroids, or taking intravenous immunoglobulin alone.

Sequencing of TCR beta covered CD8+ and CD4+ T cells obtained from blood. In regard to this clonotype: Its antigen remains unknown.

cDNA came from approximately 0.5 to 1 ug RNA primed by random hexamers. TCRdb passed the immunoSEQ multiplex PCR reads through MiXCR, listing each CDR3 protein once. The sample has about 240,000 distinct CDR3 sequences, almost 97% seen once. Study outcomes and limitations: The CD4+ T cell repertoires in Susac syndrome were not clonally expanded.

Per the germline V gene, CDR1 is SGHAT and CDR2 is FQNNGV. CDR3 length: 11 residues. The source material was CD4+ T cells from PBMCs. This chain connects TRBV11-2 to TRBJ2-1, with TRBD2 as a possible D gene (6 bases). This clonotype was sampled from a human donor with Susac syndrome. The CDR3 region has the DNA TGTGCGGCGGGACTTTACAATGAGCAGTTCTTC. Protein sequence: CAAGLYNEQFF.